These 18 T cell receptor beta chains were all obtained from the same sample, sequenced in a study of Graves' ophthalmopathy and Graves' hyperthyroidism. CDR3 regions of TCR beta were amplified from RNA transcripts. The authors performed first-round RT-PCR with HTBI primers and then a second-round multiplex PCR. TCRdb re-called the multiplex PCR reads through MiXCR, storing one row per CDR3 protein. The sample includes some 1.1 million distinct CDR3 sequences, less than 45% of them seen just once. The sequenced sample was peripheral blood or thyroid tissue (not recorded which). The receptors originated from an adult man with Graves' hyperthyroidism.

The chain has TRBV20-1 and TRBJ2-7; D is perhaps TRBD1 (6 bases). V shed 3 bases and J shed 6 bases, with 24 bases lying between them. This CDR3 contains 16 residues. Germline V gene data show CDR1 as DFQATT and CDR2 as SNEGSKA (reference sequence). CDR3 nucleotide sequence: TGCAGTGCTAGGGATACAGGGTCCACTGAAGCTTCCGAGCAGTACTTC. It is translated as CSARDTGSTEASEQYF.

There are a few counts of this clonotype. The chain carries TRBV3-1 and TRBJ2-7; weak D call: TRBD2 (5 bases). The V gene lost 1 base and the J gene lost 1 base, with 8 bases spanning the gap. This CDR3 region has 14 residues. Per germline, CDR1 LGHDT and CDR2 YNNKEL (reference sequence). In DNA, the CDR3 is TGTGCCAGCAGCCAAGCCAGCGGATCCTACGAGCAGTACTTC. Its translation is CASSQASGSYEQYF.

This clonotype was picked up a small number of times. The rearrangement uses TRBV7-9 and TRBJ2-7; D is ambiguous. The CDR3 loop spans 13 amino acids. Trimming cost V 4 bases and J 3 bases, with 10 bases left between them. Germline-derived CDR1 and CDR2 are SEHNR and FQNEAQ (reference sequence). This CDR3 reads CASSWTSLYEQYF. The CDR3 nucleotides read TGTGCCAGCAGCTGGACCTCCCTCTACGAGCAGTACTTC.

The V call is TRBV7-2, the J call TRBJ1-5; D gene ambiguous. In germline, CDR1 is SGHTA, CDR2 FQGNSA. The germline V and J ends were trimmed by 7 bases and 0 bases, with 10 bases remaining between them. This CDR3 is built from 14 residues. DNA for the CDR3: TGTGCCAGCACCCCTTCGATTAGCAATCAGCCCCAGCATTTT. As protein: CASTPSISNQPQHF.

Comments on this clonotype: A much larger clone is a single base away; this may be a read error. The conserved phenylalanine or tryptophan is not found at the CDR3 terminus, so this likely reflects a read error. The DNA of the CDR3 is TGTGCCAGCAGCTTAACCGGACAGGGGGTAGGTGAGCAGTACCTC. This encodes CASSLTGQGVGEQYL. The V call is TRBV7-6, the J call TRBJ2-7; 10 bases are a match to TRBD1. This CDR3 spans 15 amino acids. Germline V gene sequence: CDR1 SGHVS, CDR2 FNYEAQ. Trimming cost V 2 bases and J 7 bases; bases outside gene matches: 8.

As to this clonotype: The junction does not match germline at one end; this may be a read error. The chain combines TRBV20-1 with TRBJ1-5; no clear D gene. Looked up from germline, CDR1 is DFQATT and CDR2 is SNEGSKA (reference sequence). This CDR3 contains 13 residues. The CDR3 DNA reads as TGCGGTGTTGGGGTGGGTAGCAACCAGCCCCAGCATTTT. Its protein is CGVGVGSNQPQHF.

The chain recombines TRBV2 with TRBJ1-4, with 7 bases identical to TRBD1. This CDR3 is 15 amino acids long. J gave up 8 bases and V 6 bases, and 12 bases lay outside the gene matches. Germline-derived CDR1 and CDR2 are SNHLY and FYNNEI. CDR3 sequence: CASRATGQYPEKLFF. DNA of the CDR3: TGTGCCAGCAGGGCCACGGGACAGTATCCCGAAAAACTGTTTTTT.

The rearrangement links TRBV10-3 to TRBJ1-1, with 7 bases aligning to TRBD1. The CDR3 consists of 16 residues. Germline CDR1 ENHRY, CDR2 SYGVKD. V was clipped by 10 bases and J by 0 bases; unmatched bases: 14. The CDR3 is CATMRQGGRLNTEAFF. The CDR3 DNA reads as TGTGCCACAATGCGACAGGGAGGCCGACTGAACACTGAAGCTTTCTTT.

The V gene is TRBV6-1, the J gene TRBJ2-2; 7 bases are shared with TRBD1. The CDR3 has 15 amino acids. The V segment lost 3 bases and the J segment 1 base; nucleotides outside the gene matches: 2. Germline V lookup: CDR1 MNHNS, CDR2 SASEGT. Written as DNA, the CDR3 is TGTGCCAGCAGTGAGGGGACAGTGAACACCGGGGAGCTGTTTTTT. As protein: CASSEGTVNTGELFF.

This clonotype was counted at least ten times. The chain employs TRBV29-1 and TRBJ2-7; D is unclear. Germline CDR1 is SQVTM and CDR2 is ANQGSEA. Deletions cut 0 bases from V and 2 bases from J, with 11 bases between. There are 14 residues in the CDR3. CDR3 DNA: TGCAGCGTTGAAGATCCGGGCAGAGCCTACGAGCAGTACTTC. Protein sequence: CSVEDPGRAYEQYF.

This clonotype was observed a handful of times. With a much larger clone just one base away, this may be a read error. The J gene is TRBJ1-6, the V gene TRBV20-1; D might be TRBD1 (6 bases). The CDR3 runs to 13 residues. V gave up 2 bases and J gave up 9 bases, with 11 bases separating them. Per germline, CDR1 DFQATT and CDR2 SNEGSKA (reference sequence). The CDR3 DNA follows: TGCAGTGCTAGACAGGGGAGTGCTTCACCCCTCCACTTT. Protein sequence: CSARQGSASPLHF.

Regarding this clonotype: This may arise from a read error, as a much more abundant clone is one base away. This rearrangement joins TRBV19 to TRBJ1-1; D possibly corresponds to TRBD1 (6 bases). CDR3 length equals 14 residues. Germline CDR1 LNHDA, CDR2 SQIVND (reference sequence). V was clipped by 4 bases and J by 5 bases, with 14 bases between them. The CDR3 nucleotides read TGTGCCAGTAGTAGGGGCAGGGGTCGGACTGAAGCTTTCTTT. The encoded protein is CASSRGRGRTEAFF. Drawing the rest from reference TRBV19 and TRBJ1-1, the complete variable domain is DGGITQSPKYLFRKEGQNVTLSCEQNLNHDAMYWYRQDPGQGLRLIYYSQIVNDFQKGDIAEGYSVSREKKESFPLTVTSAQKNPTAFYLCASSRGRGRTEAFFGQGTRLTVV.

The chain carries TRBV10-3 and TRBJ1-4; D remains unclear. With 8 bases removed from V and 0 bases from J, the gap between germline ends came to 19 bases. CDR3 size: 17 residues. CDR1 ENHRY and CDR2 SYGVKD come from the germline V gene. CDR3 coding DNA: TGTGCCATCCGTGGGAAACAAATAAATGCAACTAATGAAAAACTGTTTTTT. Translated, it gives CAIRGKQINATNEKLFF.

This clonotype was detected a few times. The chain carries TRBV4-1 and TRBJ2-7, with D unresolved. V was cut by 1 base and J by 3 bases, with 10 bases left in between. The CDR3 consists of 14 residues. Germline V CDR1 and CDR2: MGHRA, YSYEKL. In DNA form, the CDR3 reads TGCGCCAGCAGCCAAGGGCGTTCCAACTACGAGCAGTACTTC. This translates into CASSQGRSNYEQYF.

The chain recombines TRBV9 with TRBJ1-3; 7 bases are a match to TRBD1. Germline CDR1 and CDR2: SGDLS and YYNGEE. The CDR3 runs to 14 residues. V dropped 7 bases and J dropped 0; count of bases not matched to a gene: 4. The CDR3 DNA follows: TGTGCCAGCCAGGGGGGCACCTCTGGAAACACCATATATTTT. Translation: CASQGGTSGNTIYF.

This clonotype was picked up a small number of times. The chain has TRBV20-1 and TRBJ2-7; D may be TRBD1 (6 bases). CDR3 length equals 13 residues. Germline CDR1 and CDR2: DFQATT and SNEGSKA (reference sequence). V was trimmed by 7 bases and J by 1 base, leaving 14 bases between them. The CDR3 is CSVRDNPSYEQYF. CDR3 nucleotide sequence: TGCAGTGTCCGGGACAACCCTTCCTACGAGCAGTACTTC.

The gene calls are TRBV2 and TRBJ2-3, with D tentatively TRBD2 (6 bases). Germline CDR1 is SNHLY and CDR2 is FYNNEI. The CDR3 has 13 residues. With 3 bases removed from V and 6 bases from J, the gap between germline ends came to 10 bases. The CDR3 DNA reads TGTGCCAGCAGTGAGACTAGTCGGGATACGCAGTATTTT. It is translated as CASSETSRDTQYF.

The gene calls are TRBV29-1 and TRBJ1-2, with D maybe TRBD1 (5 bases). CDR1 is SQVTM, CDR2 ANQGSEA, per germline. Trimming cost V 3 bases and J 6 bases, with 14 bases left between them. This CDR3 spans 13 amino acids. CDR3 DNA: TGCAGCGTTGAGGCACGGGGCCCCAATGGCTACACCTTC. This encodes CSVEARGPNGYTF.